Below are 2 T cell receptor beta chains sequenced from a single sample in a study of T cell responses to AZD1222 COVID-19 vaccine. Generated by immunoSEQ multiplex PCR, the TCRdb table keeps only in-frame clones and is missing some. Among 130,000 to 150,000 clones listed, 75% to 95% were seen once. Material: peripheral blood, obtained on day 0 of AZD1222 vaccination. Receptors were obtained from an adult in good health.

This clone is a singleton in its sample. CDR3 DNA: TGTGCCTCTGACTCGGGCGGGAAACCGGGACATGTTGGCCATAATTCACCCCTCCACTTT. It yields the protein CASDSGGKPGHVGHNSPLHF. This chain joins TRBV24-1 and TRBJ1-6, with D maybe TRBD1 (6 bases). The germline V gene encodes CDR1 KGHDR and CDR2 SFDVKD. The CDR3 runs to 20 residues. V was trimmed by 12 bases and J by 5 bases, leaving 34 bases between them.

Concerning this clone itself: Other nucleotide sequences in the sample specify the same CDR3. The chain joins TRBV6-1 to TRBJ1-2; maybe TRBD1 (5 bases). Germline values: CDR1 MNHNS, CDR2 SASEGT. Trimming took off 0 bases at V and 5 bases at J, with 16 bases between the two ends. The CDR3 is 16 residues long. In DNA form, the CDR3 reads TGTGCCAGCAGTGAAGCGTCGGGCCAGGCAGGGTATGGCTACACCTTC. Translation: CASSEASGQAGYGYTF.